This TCR beta chain is from a study of glioma-infiltrating T cells after dendritic cell vaccination (dated by TCRdb to 2016 to 2017). Study-wide context: A cohort of about 15 glioblastoma patients from Phase I and II dendritic cell vaccination trials was included, of whom 9 were newly diagnosed and 6 had recurrent disease. Survival after dendritic cell vaccination was correlated with TCR sequencing metrics, such as TIL content and the overlap between tumor and blood repertoires. Between the early 2000s and the early 2010s, the patients were given dendritic cell vaccination pulsed with autologous tumor lysate. Each patient got three intradermal injections of the dendritic cell vaccine, spaced at biweekly intervals, in the arm below the axilla. To make the vaccine, monocyte-derived dendritic cells were cultured for seven to eight days with IL-4 and GM-CSF and then pulsed overnight with autologous tumor lysate. Deep sequencing of TCR beta CDR3 regions was used to quantify tumor-infiltrating lymphocyte content and compare tumor and blood repertoires in dendritic cell-vaccinated glioblastoma patients. Results the study describes overall, beyond this receptor: The three-group TCR overlap response model was described as speculative and requiring prospective validation. TCR clonality showed no direct relationship with survival, which suggests that a diverse polyclonal response may be important. After dendritic cell vaccination, a higher estimated pretreatment TIL content predicted longer time to progression and longer overall survival. The cohort was small and heterogeneous, only a few patients had full blood and tumor sets, and even fewer had initial-recurrent tumor pairs.

CDR1 and CDR2 are drawn from the germline V gene: SGHVS, FQNEAQ. The CDR3 covers 14 residues, taking in both the cysteine and the phenylalanine. Left in the record is the CDR3 DNA by itself, 42 bases read in frame from the first base. Trimming takes 3 bases off V and 4 bases off J; junction bases not matched to a gene: 5. In the case of this clone: Which antigen it targets is not known. No quality values exist for individual bases; no much larger clone is one base distant.

The immunoSEQ assay amplified TCRB CDR3 regions from 2 micrograms of genomic DNA, or from all available DNA when less than that amount was available. Multiplex PCR used 60 forward primers for TCR V beta segments and 13 reverse primers for J beta segments. To estimate reads per starting template, synthetic control templates were spiked into each sample at limiting dilution. Sequencing produced 87 bp reads on the Illumina HiSeq System. The source study handled its data this way. PCR and sequencing errors were removed by a nearest neighbor algorithm that merged closely related sequences. TCR overlap was measured as the percentage of unique tumor TCR beta sequences that were also present in the peripheral blood of the same patient. What TCRdb holds here is the immuneACCESS table cut down to in-frame rearrangements. Part of the clones is not present; checked against another copy, under half of the missing clones reflect an unresolved V gene, and the others are unexplained. V and J calls and clone size are as listed in that table; D and trimming were resolved from the DNA. For this sample there are 90,000 to 95,000 clones; around four fifths appear just once. Together, the top ten hold approximately 2.1% of the sample.

The time point label of this sample denotes: after dendritic cell vaccination, including at tumor progression/relapse. To be selected, patients needed enough residual fresh-frozen tumor tissue and more than two years of available survival data. None of the glioblastoma patients carried an isocitrate dehydrogenase mutation, although molecular status otherwise varied. PBMC were collected before vaccination, two weeks after the third vaccination, and at tumor progression if tumor progression occurred. The Qiagen DNeasy Blood extraction Kit was used for extraction of genomic DNA. This receptor was obtained from a human donor with glioblastoma. In this chain, TRBV7-8 is recombined with TRBJ1-1; TRBD1 matches 7 bases in the middle. Sequencing used blood, obtained after dendritic cell vaccination. The DNA reads as follows: TGTGCCAGCAGCTTGCAGGGGGGAGGCACTGAAGCTTTCTTT. Its protein is CASSLQGGGTEAFF. The full variable domain, with segments outside the CDR3 supplied by the reference TRBV7-8 and TRBJ1-1 proteins, appears as GAGVSQSPRYKVAKRGQDVALRCDPISGHVSLFWYQQALGQGPEFLTYFQNEAQLDKSGLPSDRFFAERPEGSVSTLKIQRTQQEDSAVYLCASSLQGGGTEAFFGQGTRLTVV.